Below, 32 T cell receptor beta chains from the same sample are listed, as sequenced in a study of metastatic and nonmetastatic thyroid tumors. TCRdb re-called the PCR reads with MiXCR. The table has approximately 15,000 clones, roughly 33% seen once. Patients were all untreated before their thyroid surgery. The sample was tumor tissue. The receptors come from a male donor with papillary thyroid cancer or a benign thyroid nodule (not recorded which). Some clones in this sample may be carry-over from other donors' samples.

This clone was seen ten or more times. The chain couples TRBV9 to TRBJ2-3; 8 bases map to TRBD2. Germline assignment: CDR1 SGDLS and CDR2 YYNGEE. This CDR3 has 17 residues. The J segment lost 0 bases and the V segment lost 0 bases, leaving 6 bases of the junction unmatched. CDR3 in DNA: TGTGCCAGCAGCGTAGCGGGGGGGGGTTCTAGCACAGATACGCAGTATTTT. As protein: CASSVAGGGSSTDTQYF.

This clone was counted many times. The chain is built from TRBV18 and TRBJ2-2; D unresolved. The germline gives CDR1 KGHSH, CDR2 LQKENI. V lost 1 base and J 3 bases, leaving 3 bases between the germline ends. The CDR3 spans 13 residues. The CDR3 sequence: CASSPQDTGELFF. CDR3 coding DNA: TGTGCCAGCTCACCACAGGACACCGGGGAGCTGTTTTTT.

The CDR3 nucleotides read TGTGCCAGTAGGATCTCGGATTTTCCAACGAGACAGGGTGGATCACCCCTCCACTTT. Residues: CASRISDFPTRQGGSPLHF. V usage is TRBV19 and J usage is TRBJ1-6; 7 positions match TRBD1. With 6 bases clipped from V and 10 bases from J, the junction kept 24 bases outside the gene matches. The CDR3 loop spans 19 amino acids. CDR1 is LNHDA and CDR2 is SQIVND in the germline V gene (reference sequence).

This clone showed up just a few times. The chain combines TRBV6-4 with TRBJ2-1; D is unclear. The CDR3 length is 15 residues. Trimming removed 3 bases from V and 5 bases from J, with 14 bases in between. The V gene's germline CDR1 is MRHNA and CDR2 SNTAGT. The CDR3 nucleotides read TGTGCCAGCAGTGAAGGTTCTAACGATCACAATGAGCAGTTCTTC. Its translation: CASSEGSNDHNEQFF.

This clone is judged medium-sized. The chain has TRBV19 and TRBJ2-2; 8 nucleotides match TRBD2. Germline V lookup: CDR1 LNHDA, CDR2 SQIVND (reference sequence). V gave up 7 bases and J gave up 5 bases; unmatched junction bases: 15. This CDR3 comprises 17 residues. CDR3 sequence reads: CASNPFPLAGGTGELFF. The CDR3 coding sequence is TGTGCCAGTAACCCATTCCCTTTGGCGGGAGGAACCGGGGAGCTGTTTTTT. Full variable domain (rest looked up from reference TRBV19 and TRBJ2-2): DGGITQSPKYLFRKEGQNVTLSCEQNLNHDAMYWYRQDPGQGLRLIYYSQIVNDFQKGDIAEGYSVSREKKESFPLTVTSAQKNPTAFYLCASNPFPLAGGTGELFFGEGSRLTVL.

As for this clone: The CDR3 carries no conserved terminal phenylalanine or tryptophan, so it likely arises from a read error. This rearrangement joins TRBV12-5 to TRBJ2-1, with D hard to call. V lost 1 base and J 8 bases, leaving 9 bases between the germline ends. Germline V gene sequence: CDR1 LGHNT, CDR2 FRNRAP. There are 13 residues in the CDR3. The CDR3 protein is CASGLGYMDEQFC. The DNA for the CDR3 is TGTGCTAGTGGTTTGGGTTATATGGATGAGCAGTTCTGC.

This clone was seen repeatedly, ten times or more. The J gene is TRBJ2-5, the V gene TRBV3-1; 7 positions match TRBD2. This CDR3 is built from 16 residues. The germline CDR1 and CDR2 sequences are LGHDT and YNNKEL (reference sequence). The V gene end was trimmed by 3 bases and the J gene end by 5 bases; junction bases not matched to a gene: 12. CDR3: CASSQKAGRFHETQYF. In DNA, the CDR3 is TGTGCCAGCAGCCAGAAGGCCGGGAGGTTTCATGAGACCCAGTACTTC.

The chain uses TRBV19 and TRBJ2-2, with 7 bases matching TRBD2. This CDR3 is 15 amino acids long. Trimming at V came to 5 bases and at J to 7 bases, leaving 10 bases not matched to a gene. CDR1 and CDR2 from the germline V gene are LNHDA and SQIVND (reference sequence). The CDR3 spells CASSLSGTGYGELFF. The CDR3, as DNA: TGTGCCAGTAGTCTAAGCGGGACGGGATACGGGGAGCTGTTTTTT.

This clone was detected many times. V is TRBV4-1 and J is TRBJ1-2, with TRBD1 matching 7 bases. The CDR3 has 14 residues. CDR1 MGHRA and CDR2 YSYEKL come from the germline V gene. The ends lost 0 bases at V and 4 bases at J; junction bases unmatched: 2. The CDR3 bases are TGCGCCAGCAGCCAAGAAGGACAGGTCTATGGCTACACCTTC. It is translated as CASSQEGQVYGYTF.

Notes on this clone: One end of the junction is discordant with germline, which a read error may explain. The genes are TRBV6-1 and TRBJ1-2; D ambiguous. Germline V lookup: CDR1 MNHNS, CDR2 SASEGT. The CDR3 has 13 residues. CDR3 residues: CASSQVPNYGYTF. CDR3 DNA: TGCGCCAGCAGTCAAGTTCCAAACTATGGCTACACCTTC.

This clone was observed at least ten times. The rearrangement joins TRBV5-4 to TRBJ2-5; D tentatively fits TRBD1 or TRBD2 (5 bases each). Germline V lookup: CDR1 SGHNT, CDR2 YYREEE (reference sequence). V lost 0 bases and J lost 6, with 12 bases in between. The CDR3 has 14 residues. CDR3 loop: CASSLGAGRKTQYF. Written as DNA, the CDR3 is TGTGCCAGCAGCTTGGGGGCAGGGAGAAAGACCCAGTACTTC. Based on the CDR3 plus reference TRBV5-4 and TRBJ2-5, the full variable domain is ETGVTQSPTHLIKTRGQQVTLRCSSQSGHNTVSWYQQALGQGPQFIFQYYREEENGRGNFPPRFSGLQFPNYSSELNVNALELDDSALYLCASSLGAGRKTQYFGPGTRLLVL.

The V gene is TRBV6-2 or TRBV6-3, the J gene TRBJ2-7; 9 nucleotides line up with TRBD2. CDR1 and CDR2 from the germline V gene are MNHEY and SVGEGT. Trimming at V came to 7 bases and at J to 3 bases, leaving 7 bases not matched to a gene. The CDR3 consists of 14 residues. Here the CDR3 DNA reads TGTGCCAGCAACGTAGCGGGAGCCGTCTACGAGCAGTACTTC. Its protein is CASNVAGAVYEQYF.

As for this clone: One end of the junction fails to match germline, which may point to a read error. This CDR3 is also generated by other DNA sequences in the sample. The genes are TRBV4-3 and TRBJ2-3, with 8 bases lining up with TRBD2. This CDR3 is 16 amino acids long. Germline CDR1 reads LGHNA; CDR2 reads YSLEER. CDR3 in DNA: TGCGCTAGCAGCCAAGGGGCTAGCGGGAGCACAGATACGCAGTATTTT. It encodes CASSQGASGSTDTQYF.

V gene TRBV30 combines with J gene TRBJ2-6; no clear D gene. CDR1 is GTSNPN, CDR2 SVGIG, per germline (reference sequence). The CDR3 consists of 13 residues. Trimming took off 5 bases at V and 0 bases at J, with 5 bases between the two ends. The CDR3 sequence: CAWGFSGANVLTF. CDR3 coding DNA: TGTGCCTGGGGCTTCTCTGGGGCCAACGTCCTGACTTTC.

Of note for this clone: A junction end diverges from the germline sequence, so it may reflect a read error. This chain joins TRBV10-1 and TRBJ1-5; 10 bases agree with TRBD1. The germline CDR1 and CDR2 sequences are WNHNN and SYGVQD (reference sequence). The CDR3 is 16 residues long. Written as DNA, the CDR3 is TGTGCCAGCAGTGGGGACAGGGGATGGGTCGATCGGCCCCAGCATTTT. As protein: CASSGDRGWVDRPQHF.

The chain employs TRBV7-8 and TRBJ2-1, with 14 bases that match TRBD2. The CDR3 length is 15 residues. Per the germline V gene, CDR1 is SGHVS and CDR2 is FQNEAQ. Trimming removed 5 bases from V and 9 bases from J; junction bases left unmatched: 6. CDR3 region: CASSGGLAGGTEQFF. The CDR3 bases are TGTGCCAGCAGCGGCGGACTAGCGGGAGGTACTGAGCAGTTCTTC.

Only a few counts were recorded for this clone. The V and J genes are TRBV19 and TRBJ2-7; TRBD2 matches at 9 bases. In germline, CDR1 is LNHDA, CDR2 SQIVND (reference sequence). This CDR3 spans 14 amino acids. Trimming removed 3 bases from V and 6 bases from J; junction bases left unmatched: 6. The DNA for the CDR3 is TGTGCCAGTAGTATTAGCGGGAGTGGACTCGAGCAGTACTTC. Amino acids: CASSISGSGLEQYF.

By proportion, this clone is medium-sized. The J gene is TRBJ1-2, the V gene TRBV28, with D hard to call. From germline, CDR1 is MDHEN and CDR2 SYDVKM. Between the trimmed V and J ends, which lost 3 bases and 1 base, there was a span of 9 bases. This CDR3 has 14 amino acids. CDR3 bases: TGTGCCAGCAGTTTTTTGGGCAGTAACTATGGCTACACCTTC. It translates to CASSFLGSNYGYTF.

With respect to this clone: The junction departs from the called germline gene at one end, perhaps through a read error. This rearrangement joins TRBV6-5 to TRBJ2-5; D remains unclear. This CDR3 region has 14 residues. The germline V gene has CDR1 MNHEY and CDR2 SVGAGI. As DNA, the CDR3 is TGCGCCAGCAGTTACTTACATAGACAAGAGACCCAGTACTTC. Protein product: CASSYLHRQETQYF.

This clone was counted many times. The chain uses TRBV27 and TRBJ1-5; D possibly corresponds to TRBD1 (6 bases). The germline V gene has CDR1 MNHEY and CDR2 SMNVEV (reference sequence). V was clipped by 4 bases and J by 3 bases, with 13 bases between them. This CDR3 has 15 residues. CDR3 region: CASSYQGRPNQPQHF. CDR3 in DNA: TGTGCCAGCAGTTACCAGGGGAGGCCCAATCAGCCCCAGCATTTT.

This chain connects TRBV20-1 to TRBJ2-7, with no clear D. This CDR3 contains 13 residues. Trimming removed 3 bases at V and 1 base at J, with 10 bases between. Germline values: CDR1 DFQATT, CDR2 SNEGSKA (reference sequence). Written as DNA, the CDR3 is TGCAGTGCTAGCCTGGTAGGTTCCTACGAGCAGTACTTC. It encodes CSASLVGSYEQYF.

The sample holds many counts of this clone. This chain links TRBV11-1 with TRBJ2-5; D not certain. V was trimmed by 1 base and J by 2 bases, leaving 8 bases between them. Germline values: CDR1 SGHAT, CDR2 FQDESV (reference sequence). This CDR3 region has 14 residues. CDR3 in DNA: TGTGCCAGCAGCTTAGGGCGGCAGCAAGAGACCCAGTACTTC. It encodes CASSLGRQQETQYF.

This clone has a count of ten or more. The J gene is TRBJ2-1, the V gene TRBV4-2, with 11 bases identical to TRBD2. The CDR3 has 18 residues. CDR1 is LGHNA, CDR2 YNFKEQ, per germline. The J segment lost 0 bases and the V segment lost 3 bases, leaving 7 bases of the junction unmatched. CDR3 region: CASSQAYSGRGSYNEQFF. In DNA form, the CDR3 reads TGTGCCAGCAGCCAGGCTTATAGCGGGAGGGGCTCCTACAATGAGCAGTTCTTC.

The chain couples TRBV7-2 to TRBJ1-1; a possible D gene is TRBD1 (6 bases). Germline V gene lookup returns CDR1 SGHTA and CDR2 FQGNSA. This CDR3 has 12 residues. Trimming cost V 1 base and J 11 bases, with 11 bases left between them. The CDR3 protein is CASSLGTGLAFF. The CDR3 bases are TGTGCCAGCAGCTTAGGAACAGGGCTTGCTTTCTTT. The variable domain in full, completed from reference TRBV7-2 and TRBJ1-1, reads GAGVSQSPSNKVTEKGKDVELRCDPISGHTALYWYRQSLGQGLEFLIYFQGNSAPDKSGLPSDRFSAERTGGSVSTLTIQRTQQEDSAVYLCASSLGTGLAFFGQGTRLTVV.

By its share, this clone is medium-sized (0.01 to 0.1%). This chain joins TRBV7-3 and TRBJ1-6; D gene ambiguous. CDR3 size: 14 residues. V shed 3 bases and J shed 5 bases, with 8 bases lying between them. Looked up from germline, CDR1 is SGHTA and CDR2 is FQGTGA. For the CDR3, the DNA is TGTGCCAGCAGCTTTGGCACGAATAATTCACCCCTCCACTTT. Translated, it gives CASSFGTNNSPLHF.

This clone is labeled medium-sized. V usage is TRBV2 and J usage is TRBJ1-3; possibly TRBD1 for D (5 bases). The CDR3 is made up of 15 amino acids. Trimming removed 4 bases at V and 0 bases at J, with 10 bases between. CDR1 and CDR2 from the germline V gene are SNHLY and FYNNEI. The CDR3 loop reads CASSGADISGNTIYF. The DNA of the CDR3 is TGTGCCAGCAGTGGGGCGGACATCTCTGGAAACACCATATATTTT.

This clone was picked up many times. The chain carries TRBV20-1 and TRBJ1-1, with D maybe TRBD1 (6 bases). Trimming pared 5 bases from V and 0 bases from J, leaving 16 bases between. This CDR3 is built from 15 residues. The germline gives CDR1 DFQATT, CDR2 SNEGSKA (reference sequence). The CDR3 DNA sequence: TGCAGTGCTGCCACAGGGTTTGAGCTGAACACTGAAGCTTTCTTT. Protein sequence: CSAATGFELNTEAFF.

CDR3 sequence (DNA): TGTGCCTGGAGTTATGGCGAGCGCTTCTCCTACAATGAGCAGTTCTTC. Translation gives CAWSYGERFSYNEQFF. The chain carries TRBV30 and TRBJ2-1; D gene ambiguous. The CDR3 totals 16 residues. Between the trimmed V and J ends, which lost 2 bases and 0 bases, there was a span of 14 bases. The V gene's germline CDR1 is GTSNPN and CDR2 SVGIG (reference sequence).

There are many counts of this clone. The chain links TRBV5-5 to TRBJ1-4; D may be TRBD1 (6 bases). This CDR3 comprises 14 residues. CDR1 and CDR2 from the germline V gene are SGHKS and YYEKEE (reference sequence). V was cut by 4 bases and J by 4 bases, with 11 bases left in between. Written as DNA, the CDR3 is TGTGCCAGCAGCGGCGGGACACATAATGAAAAACTGTTTTTT. This codes for CASSGGTHNEKLFF. The full variable domain, its missing parts supplied by reference TRBV5-5 and TRBJ1-4, is DAGVTQSPTHLIKTRGQQVTLRCSPISGHKSVSWYQQVLGQGPQFIFQYYEKEERGRGNFPDRFSARQFPNYSSELNVNALLLGDSALYLCASSGGTHNEKLFFGSGTQLSVL.

The chain uses TRBV3-1 and TRBJ1-2, with D hard to call. Germline lookup yields CDR1 LGHDT and CDR2 YNNKEL (reference sequence). Trimming cost V 0 bases and J 5 bases, with 10 bases left between them. The CDR3 runs 14 residues. CDR3 in amino acids: CASSQDEFRYGYTF. The CDR3 bases are TGTGCCAGCAGCCAAGATGAGTTCCGGTATGGCTACACCTTC.

The chain has TRBV6-2 or TRBV6-3 and TRBJ2-1; D is perhaps TRBD2 (6 bases). V lost 2 bases and J lost 10, with 9 bases in between. This CDR3 contains 12 residues. Germline CDR1 and CDR2: MNHEY and SVGEGT. The DNA for the CDR3 is TGTGCCAGCAGTTACGCAGCGGGCGAGCAGTTCTTC. Protein: CASSYAAGEQFF.

This sequence joins TRBV27 and TRBJ2-1, with 9 bases that match TRBD1. Germline V gives CDR1 MNHEY, CDR2 SMNVEV (reference sequence). The CDR3 totals 16 residues. With V trimmed by 6 bases and J by 5 bases, 11 bases remained unmatched. CDR3: CASRPFRDRADNEQFF. In DNA, the CDR3 is TGTGCCAGCAGGCCATTCCGGGACAGGGCCGACAATGAGCAGTTCTTC.